This TCR beta chain derives from a study of blood T cell repertoires in COVID-19 (dated by TCRdb to the early 2020s). Background on the whole study: Samples from collaborators originated in the United States, Italy and Spain and spanned both the acute and convalescent phases of COVID-19. The repertoires were released in a freely available public database intended as a resource for research on the immune response to SARS-CoV-2. The dataset comprised deeply sampled blood TCRbeta repertoires from subjects exposed to, actively infected with, or recovered from COVID-19. Where available, HLA class I and class II types were obtained from metadata supplied by the sample provider rather than from assay-based typing. The prospective study material was composed of cDNA or gDNA derived from T cells, B-cell-depleted T cells, or PBMCs. A de-identified subject ID, COVID-19 status, age in years and sex were almost always included in the sample metadata. The samples were drawn from the first 160 participants of the ongoing ImmuneRACE study and from 950 to 1,500 subjects provided by 6 global collaborators.

As regards this clone: Its antigen remains undetermined. Base qualities are not recorded, but no much larger clone differs from it by a single base.

Whole blood was collected in K2EDTA tubes by collaborating institutions according to the institutions' own protocols. For TCRbeta analysis, collaborator samples were shipped as frozen whole blood, as isolated PBMCs, or as DNA extracted from either sample type. TCRbeta CDR3 regions were amplified from genomic DNA by means of the immunoSEQ Assay, a bias-controlled multiplex PCR. Under the source paper's analysis protocol: The number of nucleated cells in each sample was estimated from the amplification of reference gene primers within the assay. Sequence reads were collapsed and filtered to measure the absolute abundance of every unique TCRbeta CDR3 rearrangement. Productive Simpson clonality was computed per sample as the square root of Simpson's diversity index over productive rearrangements. The table was pulled from immuneACCESS by TCRdb, which kept in-frame rearrangements only. Such tables lose some clones; where checked, under half of the loss comes from unresolved V genes, and the rest has no known cause. V, J and clone size are those of that table, while D and trimming were read from the DNA. The sample table shows around 300,000 clones, and over 80% are seen once. The top ten clones comprise around 4.2% of the sample.

The CDR3 starts with the cysteine, ends with the phenylalanine, and has 20 residues. The sequence is cut down to CDR3 DNA, 60 bases in frame from base 1. At the junction V is shortened by 4 bases and J by 0 bases; bases outside the gene matches: 18. For CDR1 and CDR2, the germline V gene (reference sequence) lists LNHDA and SQIVND. What the study reported, not specific to this receptor: The amount of clinical and demographic metadata varied by source and participant and was provided uncurated.

The rearranged segments are TRBV19 and TRBJ2-4, and 7 junctional nucleotides match TRBD2. The sample consisted of peripheral blood. The sequence derives from a woman aged 50 to 60 with active or convalescent COVID-19. The DNA reads TGTGCCAGTAGTAGCAAACCCCCGGGGCTAGCGGTAATAGCCAAAAACATTCAGTACTTC. Its amino acids are CASSSKPPGLAVIAKNIQYF.